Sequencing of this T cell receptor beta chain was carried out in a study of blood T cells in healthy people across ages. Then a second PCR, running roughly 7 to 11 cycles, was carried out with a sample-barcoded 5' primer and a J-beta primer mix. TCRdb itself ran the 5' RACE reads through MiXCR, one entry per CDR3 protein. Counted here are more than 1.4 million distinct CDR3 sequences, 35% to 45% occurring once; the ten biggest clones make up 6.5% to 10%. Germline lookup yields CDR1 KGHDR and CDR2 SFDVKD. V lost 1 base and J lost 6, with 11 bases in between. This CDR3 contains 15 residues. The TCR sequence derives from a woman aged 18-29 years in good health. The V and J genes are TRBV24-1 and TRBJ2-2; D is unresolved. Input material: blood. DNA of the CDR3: TGTGCCACCAGTGATTTAGGCCTAGGATCCGGGGAGCTGTTTTTT. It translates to CATSDLGLGSGELFF.